This T cell receptor beta chain was documented in a study of cytomegalovirus exposure and HLA in healthy donors. Study-level points and caveats: Segments of the TCR beta V type were, in most cases, productive about 87% or about 30% of the time in an earlier analysis. Across donors, most TCRs were seen rarely, yet some public ones were widespread. Three chains linked to CMV were shown in vitro to be specific for CMV antigens.

This PCR relied on a set of 60 Vbeta primers and 13 Jbeta primers. The protocol was immunoSEQ multiplex PCR, while the TCRdb copy is restricted to in-frame clones and leaves out a portion. The sample lists more than 50,000 clones; approximately 71% were seen once. A word on this clone: Antigen: not known.

Germline V gene lookup returns CDR1 SEHNR and CDR2 FQNEAQ (reference sequence). CDR3 length equals 15 residues. The V segment lost 10 bases and the J segment 4 bases; nucleotides outside the gene matches: 13. Sequenced: PBMCs. This TCR was recovered from a man aged 45-65 years in good health and CMV-seropositive. The chain links TRBV7-9 to TRBJ2-1; 7 bases agree with TRBD2. The CDR3 is CATTRRGETYNEQFF. In DNA form, the CDR3 reads TGTGCCACCACCCGTCGGGGGGAGACTTACAATGAGCAGTTCTTC.